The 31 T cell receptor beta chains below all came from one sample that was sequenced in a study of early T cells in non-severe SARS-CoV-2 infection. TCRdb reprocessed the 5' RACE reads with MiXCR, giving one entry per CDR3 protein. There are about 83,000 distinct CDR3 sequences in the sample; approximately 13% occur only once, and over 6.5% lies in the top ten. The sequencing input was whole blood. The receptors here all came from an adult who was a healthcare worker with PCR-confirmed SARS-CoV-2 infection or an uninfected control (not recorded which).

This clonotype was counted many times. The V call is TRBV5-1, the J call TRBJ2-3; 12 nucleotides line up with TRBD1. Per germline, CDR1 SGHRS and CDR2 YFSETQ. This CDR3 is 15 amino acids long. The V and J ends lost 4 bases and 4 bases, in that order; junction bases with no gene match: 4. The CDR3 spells CASSGGTGGSDTQYF. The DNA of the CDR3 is TGCGCCAGCAGCGGAGGGACAGGGGGCTCAGATACGCAGTATTTT.

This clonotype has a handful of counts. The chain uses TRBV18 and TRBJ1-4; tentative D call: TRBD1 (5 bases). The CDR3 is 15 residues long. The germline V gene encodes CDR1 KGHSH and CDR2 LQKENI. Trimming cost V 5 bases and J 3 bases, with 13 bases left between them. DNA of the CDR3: TGTGCCAGCTCATCCCAGGGAACGGCTAATGAAAAACTGTTTTTT. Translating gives CASSSQGTANEKLFF.

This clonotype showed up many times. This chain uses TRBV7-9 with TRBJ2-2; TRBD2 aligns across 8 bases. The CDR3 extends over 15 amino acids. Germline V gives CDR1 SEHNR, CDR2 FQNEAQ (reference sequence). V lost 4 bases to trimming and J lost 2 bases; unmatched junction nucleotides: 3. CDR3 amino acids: CASSSIAGNTGELFF. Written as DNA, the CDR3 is TGTGCCAGCAGCTCCATAGCGGGAAACACCGGGGAGCTGTTTTTT.

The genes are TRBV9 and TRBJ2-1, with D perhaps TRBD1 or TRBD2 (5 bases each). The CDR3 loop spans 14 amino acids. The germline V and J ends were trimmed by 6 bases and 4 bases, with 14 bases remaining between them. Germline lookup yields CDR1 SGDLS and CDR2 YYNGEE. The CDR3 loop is CASTGGTSYNEQFF. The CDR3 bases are TGTGCCAGCACCGGTGGGACCTCTTACAATGAGCAGTTCTTC.

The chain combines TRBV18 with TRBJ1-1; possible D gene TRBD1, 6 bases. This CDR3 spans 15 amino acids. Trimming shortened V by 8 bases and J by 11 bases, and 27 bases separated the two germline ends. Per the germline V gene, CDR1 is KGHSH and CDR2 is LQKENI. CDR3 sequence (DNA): TGTGCCAGCACCCCTACCGGGGGCGGAGGATATGGGGCTTTCTTT. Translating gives CASTPTGGGGYGAFF. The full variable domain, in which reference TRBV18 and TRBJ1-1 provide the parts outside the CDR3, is NAGVMQNPRHLVRRRGQEARLRCSPMKGHSHVYWYRQLPEEGLKFMVYLQKENIIDESGMPKERFSAEFPKEGPSILRIQQVVRGDSAAYFCASTPTGGGGYGAFFGQGTRLTVV.

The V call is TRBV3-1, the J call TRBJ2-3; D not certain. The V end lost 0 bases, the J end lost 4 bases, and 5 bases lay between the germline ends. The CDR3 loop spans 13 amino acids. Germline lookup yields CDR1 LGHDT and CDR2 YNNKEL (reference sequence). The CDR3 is CASSQDLADTQYF. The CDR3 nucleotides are TGTGCCAGCAGCCAAGATCTAGCAGATACGCAGTATTTT.

This chain's CDR3 is CASSLRGGGSDTQYF. In nucleotides, the CDR3 is TGTGCCAGCAGCCTACGCGGTGGCGGGAGTGATACGCAGTATTTT. The gene calls are TRBV3-1 and TRBJ2-3, with 7 bases that match TRBD2. The CDR3 is 15 amino acids. Unmatched junction bases numbered 10, after V lost 4 bases and J lost 6 bases. From germline, CDR1 is LGHDT and CDR2 YNNKEL (reference sequence).

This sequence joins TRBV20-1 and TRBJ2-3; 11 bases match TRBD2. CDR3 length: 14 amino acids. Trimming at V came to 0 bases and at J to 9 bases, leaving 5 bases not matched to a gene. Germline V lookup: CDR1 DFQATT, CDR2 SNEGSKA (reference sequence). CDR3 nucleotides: TGCAGTGCTAGAGATGGGACTAGCGGAACAACGCAGTATTTT. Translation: CSARDGTSGTTQYF.

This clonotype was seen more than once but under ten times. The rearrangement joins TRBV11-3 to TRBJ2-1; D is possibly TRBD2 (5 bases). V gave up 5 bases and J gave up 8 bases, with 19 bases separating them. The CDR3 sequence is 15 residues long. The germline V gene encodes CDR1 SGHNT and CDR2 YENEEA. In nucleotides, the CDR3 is TGTGCCAGCAGCCCCCCAGGAGGTCCGACCGATGAGCAGTTCTTC. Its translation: CASSPPGGPTDEQFF.

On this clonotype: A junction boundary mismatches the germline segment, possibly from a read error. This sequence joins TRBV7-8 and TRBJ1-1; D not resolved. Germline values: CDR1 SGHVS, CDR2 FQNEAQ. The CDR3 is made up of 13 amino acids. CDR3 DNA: TGTGCCGGCAGCTCCCTATTGCGCACTGAAGCTTTCTTT. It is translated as CAGSSLLRTEAFF.

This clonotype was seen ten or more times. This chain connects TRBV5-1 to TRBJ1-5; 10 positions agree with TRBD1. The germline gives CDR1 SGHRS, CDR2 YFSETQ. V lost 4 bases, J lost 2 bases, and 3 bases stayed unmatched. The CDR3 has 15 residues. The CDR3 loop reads CASSPGTGGNQPQHF. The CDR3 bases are TGCGCCAGCAGCCCCGGGACAGGGGGCAATCAGCCCCAGCATTTT.

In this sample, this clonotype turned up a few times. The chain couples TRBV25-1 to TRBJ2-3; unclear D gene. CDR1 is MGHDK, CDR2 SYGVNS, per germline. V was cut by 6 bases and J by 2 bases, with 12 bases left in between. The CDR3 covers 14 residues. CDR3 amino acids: CASRPTTLTDTQYF. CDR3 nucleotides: TGTGCCAGCAGACCTACGACCCTCACAGATACGCAGTATTTT.

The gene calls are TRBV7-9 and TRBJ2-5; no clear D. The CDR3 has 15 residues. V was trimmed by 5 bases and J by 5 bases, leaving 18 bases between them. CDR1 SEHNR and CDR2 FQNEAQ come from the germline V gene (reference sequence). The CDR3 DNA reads TGTGCCAGCAGCCCCCCGGGCGGATATGCGGAGACCCAGTACTTC. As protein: CASSPPGGYAETQYF.

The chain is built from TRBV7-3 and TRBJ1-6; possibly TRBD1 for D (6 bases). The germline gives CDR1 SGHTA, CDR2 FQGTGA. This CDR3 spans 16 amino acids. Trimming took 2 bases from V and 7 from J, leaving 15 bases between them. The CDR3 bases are TGTGCCAGCAGCTTAGAGGGACAAAGGACCAATTCACCCCTCCACTTT. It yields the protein CASSLEGQRTNSPLHF.

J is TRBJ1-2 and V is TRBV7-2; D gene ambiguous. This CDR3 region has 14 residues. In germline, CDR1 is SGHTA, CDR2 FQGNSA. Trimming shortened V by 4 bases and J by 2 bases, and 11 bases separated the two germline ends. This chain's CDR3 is CASSSGPHNYGYTF. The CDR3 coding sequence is TGTGCCAGCAGCTCCGGACCTCACAACTATGGCTACACCTTC.

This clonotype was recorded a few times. CDR3 sequence: CASSQGLASFF. The CDR3, as DNA: TGTGCCAGCAGCCAGGGACTAGCATCGTTCTTC. V is TRBV7-9 and J is TRBJ2-1, with TRBD2 matching 9 bases. The CDR3 covers 11 residues. Germline CDR1 SEHNR, CDR2 FQNEAQ (reference sequence). With 5 bases clipped from V and 15 bases from J, the junction kept 5 bases outside the gene matches.

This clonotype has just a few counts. CDR3 sequence: CAISGRTSHNEQFF. For the CDR3, the DNA is TGTGCCATCAGTGGTAGGACTAGCCACAATGAGCAGTTCTTC. This rearrangement joins TRBV10-3 to TRBJ2-1, with 8 bases matching TRBD2. J gave up 5 bases and V 4 bases, and 4 bases lay outside the gene matches. There are 14 residues in the CDR3. Germline CDR1 is ENHRY and CDR2 is SYGVKD.

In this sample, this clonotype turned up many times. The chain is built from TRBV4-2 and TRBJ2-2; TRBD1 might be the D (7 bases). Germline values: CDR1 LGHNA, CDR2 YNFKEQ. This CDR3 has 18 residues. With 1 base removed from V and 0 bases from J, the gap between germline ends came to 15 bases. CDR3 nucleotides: TGTGCCAGCAGCCAAGTGGAGGGGCAGGGGGCGAACACCGGGGAGCTGTTTTTT. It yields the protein CASSQVEGQGANTGELFF.

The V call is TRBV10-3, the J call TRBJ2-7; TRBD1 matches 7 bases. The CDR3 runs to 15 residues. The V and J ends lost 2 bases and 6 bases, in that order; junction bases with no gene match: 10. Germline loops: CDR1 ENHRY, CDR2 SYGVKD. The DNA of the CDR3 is TGTGCCATCAGTGAGGTTAAGGGGGCCTCATCCGAGCAGTACTTC. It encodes CAISEVKGASSEQYF.

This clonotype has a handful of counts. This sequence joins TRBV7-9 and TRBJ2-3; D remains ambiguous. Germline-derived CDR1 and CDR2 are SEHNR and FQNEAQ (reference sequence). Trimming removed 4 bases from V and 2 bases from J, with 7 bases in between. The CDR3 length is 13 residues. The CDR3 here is CASSSSITDTQYF. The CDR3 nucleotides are TGTGCCAGCAGCTCCAGTATCACAGATACGCAGTATTTT. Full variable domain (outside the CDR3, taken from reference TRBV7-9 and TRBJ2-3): DTGVSQNPRHKITKRGQNVTFRCDPISEHNRLYWYRQTLGQGPEFLTYFQNEAQLEKSRLLSDRFSAERPKGSFSTLEIQRTEQGDSAMYLCASSSSITDTQYFGPGTRLTVL.

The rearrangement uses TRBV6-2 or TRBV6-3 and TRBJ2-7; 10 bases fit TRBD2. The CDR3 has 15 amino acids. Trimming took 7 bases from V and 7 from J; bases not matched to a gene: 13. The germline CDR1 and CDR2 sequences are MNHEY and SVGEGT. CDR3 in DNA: TGTGCCAGCATCGAGTCCGGGACTAGCGCAGTTGAGCAGTACTTC. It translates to CASIESGTSAVEQYF.

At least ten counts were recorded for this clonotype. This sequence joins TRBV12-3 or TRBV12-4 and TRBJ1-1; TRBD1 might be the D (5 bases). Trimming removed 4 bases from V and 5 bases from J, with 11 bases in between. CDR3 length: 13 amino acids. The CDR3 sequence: CASSSGMGTEAFF. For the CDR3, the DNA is TGTGCCAGCAGTTCAGGGATGGGGACTGAAGCTTTCTTT.

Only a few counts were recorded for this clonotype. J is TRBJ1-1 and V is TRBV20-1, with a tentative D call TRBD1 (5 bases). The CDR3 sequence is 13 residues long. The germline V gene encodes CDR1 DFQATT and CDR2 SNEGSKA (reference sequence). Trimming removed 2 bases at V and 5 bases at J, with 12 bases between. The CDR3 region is CSARMGEGTEAFF. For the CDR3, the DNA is TGCAGTGCTAGAATGGGGGAGGGGACTGAAGCTTTCTTT.

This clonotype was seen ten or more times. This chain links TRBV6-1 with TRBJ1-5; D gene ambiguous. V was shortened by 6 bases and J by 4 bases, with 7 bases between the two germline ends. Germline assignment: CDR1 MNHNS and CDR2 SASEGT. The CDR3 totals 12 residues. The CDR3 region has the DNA TGTGCCAGCAGATCTCCTAATCAGCCCCAGCATTTT. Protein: CASRSPNQPQHF.

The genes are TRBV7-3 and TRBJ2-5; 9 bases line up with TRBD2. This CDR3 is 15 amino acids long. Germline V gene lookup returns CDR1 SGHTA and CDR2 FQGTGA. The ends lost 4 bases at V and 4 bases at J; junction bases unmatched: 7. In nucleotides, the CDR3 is TGTGCCAGCAGCTCCAGGCGGGAGGGGAGAGAGACCCAGTACTTC. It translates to CASSSRREGRETQYF. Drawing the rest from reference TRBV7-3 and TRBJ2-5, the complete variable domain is GAGVSQTPSNKVTEKGKYVELRCDPISGHTALYWYRQSLGQGPEFLIYFQGTGAADDSGLPNDRFFAVRPEGSVSTLKIQRTERGDSAVYLCASSSRREGRETQYFGPGTRLLVL.

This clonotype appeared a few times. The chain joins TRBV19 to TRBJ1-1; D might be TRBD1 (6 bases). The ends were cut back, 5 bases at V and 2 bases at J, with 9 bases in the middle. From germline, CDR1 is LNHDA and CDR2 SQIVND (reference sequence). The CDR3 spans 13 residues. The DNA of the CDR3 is TGTGCCAGTAGTCACAGGGTAAACACTGAAGCTTTCTTT. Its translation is CASSHRVNTEAFF. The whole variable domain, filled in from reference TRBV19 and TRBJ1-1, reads DGGITQSPKYLFRKEGQNVTLSCEQNLNHDAMYWYRQDPGQGLRLIYYSQIVNDFQKGDIAEGYSVSREKKESFPLTVTSAQKNPTAFYLCASSHRVNTEAFFGQGTRLTVV.

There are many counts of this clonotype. The CDR3 spells CASSFEGNNSPLHF. The CDR3 nucleotides read TGTGCCAGCAGCTTTGAGGGGAATAATTCACCCCTCCACTTT. The chain uses TRBV6-6 and TRBJ1-6, with D possibly being TRBD1 (5 bases). Germline V gives CDR1 MNHNY, CDR2 SVGAGI (reference sequence). Between the trimmed V and J ends, which lost 6 bases and 5 bases, there was a span of 11 bases. This CDR3 region has 14 residues.

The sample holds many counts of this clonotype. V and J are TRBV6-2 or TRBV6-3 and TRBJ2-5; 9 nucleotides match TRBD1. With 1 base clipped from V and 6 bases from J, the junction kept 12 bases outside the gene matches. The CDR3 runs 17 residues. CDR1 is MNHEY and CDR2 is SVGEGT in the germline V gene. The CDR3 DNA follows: TGTGCCAGCAGTTACTACAAGGGACAGGGTACTCGGAAGACCCAGTACTTC. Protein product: CASSYYKGQGTRKTQYF.

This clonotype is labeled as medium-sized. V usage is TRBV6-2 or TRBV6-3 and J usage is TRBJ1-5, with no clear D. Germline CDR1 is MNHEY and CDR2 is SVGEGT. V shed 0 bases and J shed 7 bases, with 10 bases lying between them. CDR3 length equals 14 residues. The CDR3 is CASSYSPEEQPQHF. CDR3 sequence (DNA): TGTGCCAGCAGTTACTCACCAGAGGAACAGCCCCAGCATTTT.

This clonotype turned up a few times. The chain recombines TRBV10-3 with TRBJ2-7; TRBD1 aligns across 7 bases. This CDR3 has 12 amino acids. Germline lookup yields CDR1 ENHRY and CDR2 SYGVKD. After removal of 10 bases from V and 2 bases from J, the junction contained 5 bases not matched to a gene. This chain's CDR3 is CASRTGAYEQYF. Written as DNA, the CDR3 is TGTGCCAGCAGGACAGGCGCCTACGAGCAGTACTTC.

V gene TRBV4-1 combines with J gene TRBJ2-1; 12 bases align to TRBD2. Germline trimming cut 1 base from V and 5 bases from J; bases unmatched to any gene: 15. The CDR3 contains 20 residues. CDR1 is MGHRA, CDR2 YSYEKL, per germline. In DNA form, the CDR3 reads TGCGCCAGCAGCCAAGGCATCCTAGCGGGAGGGCCTAGTACCCACAATGAGCAGTTCTTC. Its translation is CASSQGILAGGPSTHNEQFF.